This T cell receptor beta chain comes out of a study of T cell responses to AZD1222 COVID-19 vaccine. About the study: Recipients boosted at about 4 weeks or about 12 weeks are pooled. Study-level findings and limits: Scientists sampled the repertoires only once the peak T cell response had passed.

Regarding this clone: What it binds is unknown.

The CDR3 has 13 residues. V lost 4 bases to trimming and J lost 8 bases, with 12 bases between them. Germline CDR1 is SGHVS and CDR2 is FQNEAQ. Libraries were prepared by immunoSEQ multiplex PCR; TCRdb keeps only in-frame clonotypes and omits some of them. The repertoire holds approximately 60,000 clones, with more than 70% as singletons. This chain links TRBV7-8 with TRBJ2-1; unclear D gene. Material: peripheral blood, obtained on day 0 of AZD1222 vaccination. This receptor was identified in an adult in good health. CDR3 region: CASSSPRSDEQFF. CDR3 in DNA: TGTGCCAGCAGCTCCCCTCGGAGCGATGAGCAGTTCTTC. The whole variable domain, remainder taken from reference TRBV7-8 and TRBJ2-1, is GAGVSQSPRYKVAKRGQDVALRCDPISGHVSLFWYQQALGQGPEFLTYFQNEAQLDKSGLPSDRFFAERPEGSVSTLKIQRTQQEDSAVYLCASSSPRSDEQFFGPGTRLTVL.